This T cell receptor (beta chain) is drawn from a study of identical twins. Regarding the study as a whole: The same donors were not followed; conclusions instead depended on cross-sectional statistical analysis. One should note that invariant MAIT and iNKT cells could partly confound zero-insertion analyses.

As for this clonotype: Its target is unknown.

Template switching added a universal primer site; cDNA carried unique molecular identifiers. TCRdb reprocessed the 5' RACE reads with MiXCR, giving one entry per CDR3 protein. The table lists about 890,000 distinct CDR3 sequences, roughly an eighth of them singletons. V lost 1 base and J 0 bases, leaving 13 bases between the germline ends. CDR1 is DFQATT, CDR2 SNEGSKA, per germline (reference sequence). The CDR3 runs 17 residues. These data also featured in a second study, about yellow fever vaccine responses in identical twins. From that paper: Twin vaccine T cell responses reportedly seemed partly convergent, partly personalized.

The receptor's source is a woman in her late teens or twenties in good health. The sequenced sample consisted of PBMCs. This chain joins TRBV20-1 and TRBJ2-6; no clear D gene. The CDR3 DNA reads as TGCAGTGCTAGAGGCCTGTCACACAACTCTGGGGCCAACGTCCTGACTTTC. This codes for CSARGLSHNSGANVLTF.